This is a list of T cell receptor beta chains from one sample in a study of shared clonotypes between healthy human individuals. Assay used: immunoSEQ multiplex PCR; TCRdb lists only in-frame clones, some missing. The data contain hundreds of thousands of clones, roughly 91% of them singletons. The sample was memory CD8+ T cells sorted from blood. The source of these receptors is a man aged 18 to 30 in good health. Each CDR3 is given with its conserved first and last residue. The D gene is left open where the match is weak. Size is stated for part of the rows, as once, few or many counts, or as a class when the clone is expanded.

D	V	J	size	length	DNA	CDR3
NA	TRBV9	TRBJ2-5	NA	16	TGTGCCAGCAGCGTCGAGGGCGGCTCGTACCAAGAGACCCAGTACTTC	CASSVEGGSYQETQYF
NA	TRBV13	TRBJ2-7	NA	14	TGTGCCAGCAGCCGCCACCTAGCCGCCTACGAGCAGTACTTC	CASSRHLAAYEQYF
TRBD1	TRBV25-1	TRBJ1-4	once	15	TGTGCCAGCAGTGAAGGGACAGTGATTAATGAAAAACTGTTTTTT	CASSEGTVINEKLFF
NA	TRBV27	TRBJ2-7	NA	13	TGTGCCAGCAGTCCCGGACTAAACTACGAGCAGTACTTC	CASSPGLNYEQYF
NA	TRBV25-1	TRBJ2-3	NA	14	TGTGCCAGCAGTGACCACGCAGGCACAGATACGCAGTATTTT	CASSDHAGTDTQYF
TRBD1	TRBV6-4	TRBJ2-7	NA	14	TGTGCCAGCAGTGACTCGCAGGGGGCCTACGAGCAGTACTTC	CASSDSQGAYEQYF
NA	TRBV9	TRBJ2-7	NA	14	TGTGCCAGCAGCGCCGGGACTCTATCCTACGAGCAGTACTTC	CASSAGTLSYEQYF
NA	TRBV5-1	TRBJ1-1	few	15	TGCGCCAGCAGCGCAAGGGGACAAGAAATCACTGAAGCTTTCTTT	CASSARGQEITEAFF
NA	TRBV25-1	TRBJ1-3	few	12	TGTGCCAGCAGTGAATGGGGGAACACCATATATTTT	CASSEWGNTIYF
TRBD1	TRBV6-5	TRBJ1-1	NA	15	TGTGCCAGCAGTTACGGGACAGGGGCCATTACTGAAGCTTTCTTT	CASSYGTGAITEAFF
NA	TRBV2	TRBJ2-5	NA	11	TGTGCCAGCAGTTCAGCGGAGACCCAGTACTTC	CASSSAETQYF
NA	TRBV11-2	TRBJ2-1	NA	13	TGTGCCAGCAGCTTACCCCCCTACAATGAGCAGTTCTTC	CASSLPPYNEQFF
NA	TRBV10-3	TRBJ2-7	few	15	TGTGCCATCAGAAATCCCCGGGACATCGGCTACGAGCAGTACTTC	CAIRNPRDIGYEQYF
NA	TRBV14	TRBJ2-7	NA	15	TGTGCCAGCAGCCAAGACGGTTTCGCCCCCTACGAGCAGTACTTC	CASSQDGFAPYEQYF
TRBD1	TRBV7-9	TRBJ1-2	NA	14	TGTGCCAGCAGCTCGACAGGGGGCGAGAGTGGCTACACCTTC	CASSSTGGESGYTF
NA	TRBV10-3	TRBJ1-5	NA	14	TGTGCCATCAGCCGGGACACCAGCAATCAGCCCCAGCATTTT	CAISRDTSNQPQHF
NA	TRBV5-4	TRBJ2-3	NA	13	TGTGCCAGCAGCTTGGAACCCACAGATACGCAGTATTTT	CASSLEPTDTQYF